The clone carrying this TCR beta chain was seen only once. Here immunoSEQ multiplex PCR was the method, and the copy in TCRdb shows in-frame clones only, minus some. This sample carries approximately 460,000 clones, approximately 89% of them seen once, and the ten largest clones take roughly 0.84%. Those enrolled in Seattle joined during active infection and were followed longitudinally afterward. This record belongs to a study of blood T cell repertoires in COVID-19. As for the study in general: T cells, B-cell-depleted T cells, or PBMCs supplied cDNA or gDNA.

This sequence was found in a young man with COVID-19, enrolled during active disease. The sample was peripheral blood.

In DNA, the CDR3 is TGTGCCAGCAGTTCGGACAGGGTTGCGGGCGGCTACACCTTC. This sequence encodes CASSSDRVAGGYTF. V and J are TRBV6-5 and TRBJ1-2, with 8 bases lining up with TRBD1. V lost 4 bases, J lost 8 bases, and 9 bases stayed unmatched. The CDR3 is 14 residues long. Germline V gives CDR1 MNHEY, CDR2 SVGAGI.